This T cell receptor (beta chain) was profiled in a study of T cell responses to AZD1222 COVID-19 vaccine. The germline V gene encodes CDR1 LGHDT and CDR2 YNNKEL (reference sequence). The trim removed 5 bases at V and 4 bases at J, leaving 8 bases unmatched. CDR3 length: 17 residues. The assay was immunoSEQ multiplex PCR, and TCRdb's table has in-frame clones only and misses some. The sample shows fewer than 200,000 clones, 70% to 90% of them seen only once. Second-dose timings of about 4 or about 12 weeks were pooled. The receptor's source is an adult who received the AZD1222 COVID-19 vaccine. The chain carries TRBV3-1 (or the pseudogene TRBV3-2) and TRBJ2-5; 15 nucleotides line up with TRBD2. This specimen was peripheral blood, taken 28 days after the second AZD1222 dose. As DNA, the CDR3 is TGTGCCAGCAGCGGACGGACTAGCGGGGGGGTTCGAGAGACCCAGTACTTC. Translation: CASSGRTSGGVRETQYF.